This T cell receptor (beta chain) was sequenced in a study of blood T cell repertoires in COVID-19. Germline V CDR1 and CDR2: SGHRS, YFSETQ. V lost 4 bases, J lost 8 bases, and 5 bases stayed unmatched. CDR3 length equals 14 residues. The protocol was immunoSEQ multiplex PCR, while the TCRdb copy is restricted to in-frame clones and leaves out a portion. The sample shows fewer than 650,000 clones, roughly nine tenths of them seen only once. This clone was seen a single time. The V call is TRBV5-1, the J call TRBJ1-4, with TRBD1 matching over 10 bases. The clonotype originates from a woman aged 45-60 years with COVID-19, enrolled during active disease. The sample taken for sequencing was peripheral blood. In DNA, the CDR3 is TGCGCCAGCAGCGGCGGGACAGGGGAGGAAAAACTGTTTTTT. As protein: CASSGGTGEEKLFF.